This TCR beta chain was documented in a study of shared clonotypes between healthy human individuals (dated by TCRdb to 2019 to 2021). Regarding the complete study: The cohort included three men and a couple of women between 18 and 49 years of age. Libraries were prepared and TCR repertoires were sequenced by different laboratories using diverse techniques, in order to increase sequencing depth and limit assay-specific biases. For each donor, three plates each were used for CD4 naive and CD4 memory, two plates were used for CD8 naive, and one plate was used for CD8 memory. Blood TCR repertoires of a handful of healthy adults were deeply sequenced to estimate repertoire size and the extent of clonotype sharing between individuals. Leukapheresis yielded between about 0.85 and 10 billion PBMCs per donor. Broad study findings and their caveats: Because the study included a small number of donors, the genetic and exposure-history diversity represented was limited. Only blood was sampled, and tissue TCR repertoires likely differ from those in blood. Pairwise subsampling indicated that sequencing depth was expected to affect the degree of clonotype sharing among donors. Rarefaction of sorted-subset datasets indicated incomplete sequencing despite the large sequencing depth. Larger estimated clonotype richness was generally found for naive subsets than for memory subsets. Across a few donors, around 5% of naive CD4, roughly 3.4% of naive CD8, 2.3% of memory CD4, and 0.4% to 0.45% of memory CD8 clonotypes were shared. Compared with non-shared clonotypes, the clonotypes found in all four sorted-subset donors had higher generation probabilities.

Points on this clone: Its antigen has not been determined. The sample holds no much larger clone one base away, and base qualities are not on file.

TCR CDR3 regions were amplified from genomic DNA by multiplex PCR using the deep immunoSEQ assay. Extracted genomic DNA from each cell subset was distributed evenly across all wells of several immunoSEQ 96-well plates, and each plate was treated as a replicate. For sorted subsets, about 200 ng genomic DNA, equal to tens of thousands of T cell genomes, was loaded into each replicate PCR. Purified libraries were quantified with a Qubit 3.0 fluorometer, sized on a Bioanalyzer 2100, and re-quantified with the KAPA Library Quantification kit. Every immunoSEQ 96-well plate was sequenced on a dedicated single-read 150-cycle Illumina NextSeq 550 flow cell. For the original study's pipeline: Because the immunoSEQ output held only junctional sequences and lacked quality scores, the filtering could not match the filtering applied to full-length reads. Sequences were annotated with PyIR, a Python wrapper for IgBLAST v1.9, using IMGT germline references to assign V/J genes and CDR3. Reads were filtered out if the reads had weak V/J assignments (E-value above 1e-6), no CDR3, stop codons, out-of-frame junctions, or ambiguous translated residues. A V3J clonotype was defined by an identical inferred V gene, J gene, and CDR3 amino acid sequence. To compute the percentage overlap between repertoires, the number of shared unique clonotypes was divided by the size of the smaller repertoire. Repertoire richness was assessed with RTK rarefaction, the Chao1 estimator, and Recon v2.1 estimates of unobserved clonotypes. For all TCRbeta clonotypes obtained by the gDNA method from a few donors, generation probabilities were computed with OLGA. As stored in TCRdb, this immuneACCESS dataset retains in-frame rearrangements with V and J assigned. A fraction of the clones does not appear; measured against another copy, unresolved V genes explain less than half of the discrepancy, and the remainder lacks a known reason. V, J and clone size are those of that table, while D and trimming were read from the DNA. In this sample the table shows about 2 million clones, about 95% of which occur a single time. The top ten hold 0.1% to 0.15% of the sample.

CDR1 and CDR2 are read off the germline V gene as LGHNA and YSLEER. V has 1 base trimmed and J has 6 bases trimmed; junction bases matching no gene number 11. CDR3 length: 17 amino acids, cysteine to phenylalanine. Only the CDR3 DNA stays, 51 bases, in frame from base 1. Donors were healthy HIV-negative adults with no recently reported acute infections or vaccinations. Only Caucasian adults living in Nashville, Tennessee, USA were represented among the donors. CD4+ T cells were enriched by magnetic negative selection; naive cells were then positively selected on CD45RA, and the negative fraction formed the memory subset. Blood was obtained by leukapheresis, after which PBMCs were separated by Ficoll-Histopaque density gradient centrifugation and cryopreserved in liquid nitrogen vapor phase. Analytical flow cytometry was used to check the purity and quantity of each magnetically sorted T cell population. Each sorted fraction had its genomic DNA isolated and then quantified by UV absorbance on a Nanodrop 2000c.

The receptor was derived from a man aged 18 to 30 in good health. Specimen: naive CD4+ T cells sorted from blood. Explained via the paper, the cell subset or site label denotes: CD45RA+ positively selected. The chain is encoded by TRBV4-3 joined to TRBJ2-5, and TRBD1 matches 10 of the central bases. CDR3 region: CASSQGGQGNLGKTQYF. Read as DNA, the sequence is TGCGCCAGCAGCCAAGGGGGACAGGGGAACTTGGGGAAGACCCAGTACTTC.